Shown below are 12 T cell receptor beta chains from a single sample sequenced in a study of CD8+ T cells in alopecia areata. In each case, RNA was isolated and then reverse transcribed into cDNA as the sequencing template. The protocol was immunoSEQ multiplex PCR, while the TCRdb copy is restricted to in-frame clones and leaves out a portion. This sample has about 150,000 clones; around two thirds occur once, and the top ten carry about 40%. The sample comprised CD8+ T cells sorted from blood. These receptors came from a human donor in good health.

This chain's CDR3 is CATSSLSGTGTTGELFF. The DNA for the CDR3 is TGTGCCACCTCCTCTCTATCCGGGACAGGGACGACCGGGGAGCTGTTTTTT. V gene TRBV27 combines with J gene TRBJ2-2, with 9 bases lining up with TRBD1. The CDR3 extends over 17 amino acids. Germline CDR1 is MNHEY and CDR2 is SMNVEV (reference sequence). V lost 10 bases to trimming and J lost 5 bases; unmatched junction nucleotides: 17.

The rearrangement joins TRBV2 to TRBJ2-3; 8 bases align to TRBD2. J lost 4 bases, V lost 8 bases, and 8 bases had no gene match. The CDR3 has 14 amino acids. Germline V gene lookup returns CDR1 SNHLY and CDR2 FYNNEI. CDR3 region: CASLTGGPPDTQYF. CDR3 DNA: TGTGCCAGCCTGACGGGAGGGCCCCCAGATACGCAGTATTTT.

A few counts support this clone. J is TRBJ2-5 and V is TRBV11-2; 7 nucleotides agree with TRBD2. CDR1 and CDR2 (germline): SGHAT, FQNNGV. This CDR3 spans 16 amino acids. Trimming cost V 6 bases and J 5 bases; bases outside gene matches: 15. For the CDR3, the DNA is TGTGCCAGCAGATACGGGGAGGGCGGGAGCCGGGAGACCCAGTACTTC. It is translated as CASRYGEGGSRETQYF.

V is TRBV7-9 and J is TRBJ2-3; 10 nucleotides agree with TRBD2. V lost 4 bases to trimming and J lost 3 bases; unmatched junction nucleotides: 1. Germline V gene data show CDR1 as SEHNR and CDR2 as FQNEAQ (reference sequence). The CDR3 totals 14 residues. This chain's CDR3 is CASSSSGSTDTQYF. The CDR3 nucleotides are TGTGCCAGCAGCTCTAGCGGGAGTACAGATACGCAGTATTTT.

CDR3 region: CASRRDSQTGELFF. The CDR3 DNA is TGTGCCAGCAGGCGGGACAGTCAGACCGGGGAGCTGTTTTTT. The chain links TRBV7-9 to TRBJ2-2; the D gene is possibly TRBD1 (7 bases). This CDR3 is 14 amino acids long. Deletions cut 6 bases from V and 5 bases from J, with 13 bases between. Germline CDR1 is SEHNR and CDR2 is FQNEAQ (reference sequence).

The rearrangement joins TRBV14 to TRBJ2-2, with a tentative D call TRBD2 (5 bases). CDR3 size: 18 residues. Germline CDR1 SGHDN, CDR2 FVKESK. With 1 base removed from V and 0 bases from J, the gap between germline ends came to 15 bases. The DNA for the CDR3 is TGTGCCAGCAGCCAAGGATACCTGAGGGAAACGAACACCGGGGAGCTGTTTTTT. Translated, it gives CASSQGYLRETNTGELFF.

This clone was recorded once. V and J are TRBV6-1 and TRBJ2-5; D not certain. The V gene lost 0 bases and the J gene lost 5 bases, with 4 bases spanning the gap. Germline CDR1 reads MNHNS; CDR2 reads SASEGT. The CDR3 runs 12 residues. The CDR3, as DNA: TGTGCCAGCAGTGAAGCTGGGGAGACCCAGTACTTC. This codes for CASSEAGETQYF.

The chain joins TRBV19 to TRBJ2-7; D could derive from TRBD1 or TRBD2 (5 bases each). Germline lookup yields CDR1 LNHDA and CDR2 SQIVND (reference sequence). The CDR3 is 13 residues long. V dropped 3 bases and J dropped 1 base, with 7 bases sitting between them. The CDR3 loop is CASSMGPSYEQYF. In DNA form, the CDR3 reads TGTGCCAGTAGTATGGGACCATCCTACGAGCAGTACTTC.

V gene TRBV5-6 combines with J gene TRBJ2-4; D possibly uses TRBD1 or TRBD2 (5 bases each). This CDR3 contains 18 residues. V lost 4 bases, J lost 0 bases, and 20 bases lay in between. CDR1 and CDR2 (germline): SGHDT, YYEEEE. CDR3 amino acids: CASSPTLGTYLAKNIQYF. CDR3 nucleotides: TGTGCCAGCAGCCCTACCTTGGGGACGTACCTAGCCAAAAACATTCAGTACTTC.

This clone was found a few times. The genes are TRBV15 and TRBJ1-1; D is unresolved. V was pared by 6 bases and J by 5 bases, with 13 bases between. The CDR3 covers 13 residues. Germline lookup yields CDR1 LNHNV and CDR2 YYDKDF (reference sequence). The CDR3 is CATSYTTGTEAFF. The CDR3 region has the DNA TGTGCCACCAGTTACACGACGGGAACTGAAGCTTTCTTT.

There are a few counts of this clone. The CDR3 protein is CASSQVVLAGGKRPYNEQFF. The CDR3 nucleotides read TGCGCCAGCAGCCAAGTCGTACTAGCGGGAGGAAAACGGCCCTACAATGAGCAGTTCTTC. The chain joins TRBV4-1 to TRBJ2-1; TRBD2 agrees at 12 bases. Trimming removed 1 base from V and 2 bases from J; junction bases left unmatched: 12. Germline lookup yields CDR1 MGHRA and CDR2 YSYEKL. The CDR3 covers 20 residues.

The V call is TRBV29-1, the J call TRBJ1-1, with 8 bases that match TRBD1. The CDR3 extends over 13 amino acids. Germline CDR1 SQVTM, CDR2 ANQGSEA. The V gene end was trimmed by 6 bases and the J gene end by 5 bases; junction bases not matched to a gene: 8. The CDR3 sequence: CSVRQGKGTEAFF. The CDR3, as DNA: TGCAGCGTCCGACAGGGGAAGGGGACTGAAGCTTTCTTT.